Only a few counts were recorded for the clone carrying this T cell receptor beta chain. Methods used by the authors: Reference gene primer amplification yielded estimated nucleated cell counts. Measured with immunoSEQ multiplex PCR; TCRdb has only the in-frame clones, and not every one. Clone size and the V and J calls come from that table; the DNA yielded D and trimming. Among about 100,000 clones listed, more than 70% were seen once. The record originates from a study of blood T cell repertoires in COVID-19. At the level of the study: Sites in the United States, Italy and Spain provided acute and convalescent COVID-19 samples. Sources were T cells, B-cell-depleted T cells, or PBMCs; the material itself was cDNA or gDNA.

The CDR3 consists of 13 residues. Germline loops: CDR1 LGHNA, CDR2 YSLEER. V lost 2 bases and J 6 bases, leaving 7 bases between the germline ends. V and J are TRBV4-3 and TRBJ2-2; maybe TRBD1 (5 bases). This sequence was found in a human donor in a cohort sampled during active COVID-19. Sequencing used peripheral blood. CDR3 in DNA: TGCGCCAGCAGCCAACAGGGTCCCGGGGAGCTGTTTTTT. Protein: CASSQQGPGELFF.